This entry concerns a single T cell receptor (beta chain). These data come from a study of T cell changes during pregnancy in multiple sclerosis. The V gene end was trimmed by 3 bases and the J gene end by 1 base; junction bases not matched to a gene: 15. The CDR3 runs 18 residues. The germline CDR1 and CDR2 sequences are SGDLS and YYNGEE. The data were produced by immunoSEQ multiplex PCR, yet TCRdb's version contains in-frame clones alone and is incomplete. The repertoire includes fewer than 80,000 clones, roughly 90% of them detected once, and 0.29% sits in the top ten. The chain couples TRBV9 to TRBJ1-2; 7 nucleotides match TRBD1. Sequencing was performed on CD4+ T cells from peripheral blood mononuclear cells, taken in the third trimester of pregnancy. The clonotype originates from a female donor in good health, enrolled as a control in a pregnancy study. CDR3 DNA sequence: TGTGCCAGCAGCGCCACGGGACAGCCGAATTTGGGTAACTATGGCTACACCTTC. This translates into CASSATGQPNLGNYGYTF.